This passage covers 21 T cell receptor beta chains from one sample sequenced in a study of T cells in women clearing cervical HPV infection. Only in-frame clones appear in the TCRdb table, and some are missing; sequencing was by immunoSEQ multiplex PCR. Its table lists 25,000 to 30,000 clones. The sequenced sample consisted of blood buffy coat. Receptors were obtained from a woman between 18 and 70 years old with a cervical HPV16 infection that either progressed to CIN3+ or cleared (not recorded which).

A word on this clone: The read terminates 3 residues before the CDR3 end, so the remaining end is supplied by the germline J gene. This chain links TRBV18 with TRBJ1-2; weak D call: TRBD1 (5 bases). The CDR3 runs to 15 residues. The germline CDR1 and CDR2 sequences are KGHSH and LQKENI. The covered CDR3 bases are TGTGCCAGCTCACCGAGGCGGGGCCACACAGATACC. Its protein is CASSPRRGHTDT. The CDR3 as a whole reads CASSPRRGHTDTYTF.

Note on this clone: The CDR3 end is not reached by the read, which stops 3 residues before it; the germline J gene fills it in. V is TRBV20-1 and J is TRBJ2-3; D may be TRBD2 (5 bases). The CDR3 runs to 11 residues. V was shortened by 2 bases and J by 6 bases, with 6 bases between the two germline ends. Per germline, CDR1 DFQATT and CDR2 SNEGSKA (reference sequence). The sequenced CDR3 bases are TGCAGTGCTAGAAGGACTGATACG. This encodes CSARRTDT. The CDR3 as a whole reads CSARRTDTQYF.

Comment on this clone: The read stops 3 residues short of the end of the CDR3; the missing end is completed from the germline J gene. The rearrangement links TRBV5-1 to TRBJ2-4; 7 nucleotides agree with TRBD2. Per the germline V gene, CDR1 is SGHRS and CDR2 is YFSETQ. The CDR3 loop spans 13 amino acids. Incomplete CDR3 DNA: TGCGCCAGCAGCTTGGCCTGGGGGGGTGGT. It codes for CASSLAWGGG. The complete CDR3 reads CASSLAWGGGQYF.

With regard to this clone: The CDR3 end is not reached by the read, which stops 3 residues before it; the germline J gene fills it in. J is TRBJ2-7 and V is TRBV5-1; D may be TRBD1 (6 bases). V was pared by 0 bases and J by 3 bases, with 16 bases between. The CDR3 spans 16 residues. Germline assignment: CDR1 SGHRS and CDR2 YFSETQ. CDR3 loop: CASSLEPGQGGYEQYF. CDR3 DNA (partial): TGCGCCAGCAGCTTGGAGCCGGGACAAGGCGGCTACGAG.

Concerning this clone: The read terminates 3 residues before the CDR3 end, so the remaining end is supplied by the germline J gene. This chain uses TRBV5-1 with TRBJ1-2; 10 bases line up with TRBD1. Germline V lookup: CDR1 SGHRS, CDR2 YFSETQ. The CDR3 is made up of 15 amino acids. The CDR3 bases that were read are TGCGCCAGCAGCTGGAGACAGGGGGCTCAAGAGACC. Translation: CASSWRQGAQET. The whole CDR3 reads CASSWRQGAQETYTF.

As to this clone: The CDR3 goes on 3 residues after the read ends, and that part is filled in from the germline J gene. V gene TRBV27 combines with J gene TRBJ2-7; D might be TRBD1 (6 bases). Between the trimmed V and J ends, which lost 4 bases and 2 bases, there was a span of 12 bases. Germline CDR1 and CDR2: MNHEY and SMNVEV (reference sequence). This CDR3 is built from 14 residues. The CDR3 protein is CASSSTGTPYEQYF. Incomplete CDR3 DNA: TGTGCCAGCAGTTCCACCGGGACACCCTACGAG.

Worth noting for this clone: The observed sequence ends 3 residues before the CDR3 terminus, with the missing tail filled in from the germline J gene. The rearrangement uses TRBV5-6 and TRBJ2-1, with 9 bases aligning to TRBD2. The CDR3 is 15 residues long. The germline V gene has CDR1 SGHDT and CDR2 YYEEEE. V lost 2 bases, J lost 4 bases, and 4 bases stayed unmatched. The CDR3 DNA, read in part, is TGTGCCAGCAGCTTTGCGGGAGGGAAATACAATGAG. This sequence encodes CASSFAGGKYNE. The whole CDR3 is CASSFAGGKYNEQFF.

Points on this clone: The read stops 3 residues short of the end of the CDR3; the missing end is completed from the germline J gene. J is TRBJ1-1 and V is TRBV2, with TRBD1 as a possible D gene (5 bases). CDR1 and CDR2 (germline): SNHLY, FYNNEI. CDR3 length equals 14 residues. Trimming removed 7 bases at V and 4 bases at J, with 16 bases between. CDR3: CASTPGTAATEAFF. The sequenced CDR3 bases are TGTGCCAGCACCCCCGGGACTGCCGCCACTGAA. Full variable domain (rest looked up from reference TRBV2 and TRBJ1-1): EPEVTQTPSHQVTQMGQEVILRCVPISNHLYFYWYRQILGQKVEFLVSFYNNEISEKSEIFDDQFSVERPDGSNFTLKIRSTKLEDSAMYFCASTPGTAATEAFFGQGTRLTVV.

As to this clone: The missing CDR3 end, 3 residues past where the read stops, is filled in from the germline J gene. V usage is TRBV12-5 and J usage is TRBJ2-7, with 10 nucleotides matching TRBD2. Trimming at V came to 3 bases and at J to 2 bases, leaving 7 bases not matched to a gene. Germline lookup yields CDR1 LGHNT and CDR2 FRNRAP. This CDR3 has 16 amino acids. CDR3 DNA, as far as it was read: TGTGCTAGTGGTTTCGTACTAGCGGGGCTTACCTACGAG. Translated: CASGFVLAGLTYE. The whole CDR3 protein reads CASGFVLAGLTYEQYF.

In regard to this clone: The CDR3 goes on 3 residues after the read ends, and that part is filled in from the germline J gene. The chain combines TRBV5-1 with TRBJ1-2; TRBD1 aligns across 9 bases. The CDR3 totals 15 residues. The V gene's germline CDR1 is SGHRS and CDR2 YFSETQ. The CDR3 spells CASSPRTGDLSGYTF. The covered CDR3 bases are TGCGCCAGCAGCCCTCGGACAGGGGATCTGAGCGGC.

With respect to this clone: The read ends 3 residues early relative to the CDR3; the germline J gene fills the gap. The chain is built from TRBV5-1 and TRBJ2-5; D not resolved. CDR1 is SGHRS and CDR2 is YFSETQ in the germline V gene. The CDR3 extends over 13 amino acids. V was trimmed by 0 bases and J by 5 bases, leaving 8 bases between them. CDR3 amino acids: CASSLGSRETQYF. The DNA read from the CDR3 is TGCGCCAGCAGCTTGGGAAGCCGGGAGACC.

Comments on this clone: The read ends 3 residues early relative to the CDR3; the germline J gene fills the gap. The gene calls are TRBV20-1 and TRBJ2-5, with TRBD2 identical over 10 bases. This CDR3 comprises 14 residues. The V gene's germline CDR1 is DFQATT and CDR2 SNEGSKA (reference sequence). V lost 1 base and J lost 5; bases outside the gene matches: 4. The DNA read from the CDR3 is TGCAGTGCTAGAGCTAGCGGGAGTAGGGAGACC. Protein: CSARASGSRET. The complete CDR3 protein is CSARASGSRETQYF.

CDR3 protein: CASSLARASSYNEQFF. Incomplete CDR3 DNA: TGCGCCAGCAGCTTGGCCCGAGCGAGCTCCTACAATGAG. This chain joins TRBV5-1 and TRBJ2-1; D ambiguous. The read terminates 3 residues before the CDR3 end, so the remaining end is supplied by the germline J gene. The V end lost 0 bases, the J end lost 0 bases, and 10 bases lay between the germline ends. CDR3 size: 16 residues. Germline V gives CDR1 SGHRS, CDR2 YFSETQ.

A word on this clone: The read stops 3 residues short of the end of the CDR3; the missing end is completed from the germline J gene. The rearrangement joins TRBV19 to TRBJ2-2, with 9 bases aligning to TRBD2. This CDR3 has 16 amino acids. Trimming removed 3 bases from V and 4 bases from J; junction bases left unmatched: 6. CDR1 is LNHDA and CDR2 is SQIVND in the germline V gene (reference sequence). Incomplete CDR3 DNA: TGTGCCAGTAGTATCATAGCGGGAGTAAGCACCGGGGAG. Translated, it gives CASSIIAGVSTGE. The whole CDR3 sequence is CASSIIAGVSTGELFF.

The CDR3 DNA, read in part, is TGCGCCAGCAGCTTGTGGCCAGGGTTAGAGACC. Translation gives CASSLWPGLET. The full CDR3 is CASSLWPGLETQYF. This rearrangement joins TRBV5-1 to TRBJ2-5, with D possibly being TRBD1 (5 bases). The read terminates 3 residues ahead of where the CDR3 ends, so the germline J gene completes it. Per the germline V gene, CDR1 is SGHRS and CDR2 is YFSETQ. The CDR3 has 14 residues. Trimming took off 1 base at V and 4 bases at J, with 11 bases between the two ends.

About this clone itself: The sequence runs out 3 residues before the end of the CDR3; the remainder is reconstructed from the germline J gene. The genes are TRBV12-5 and TRBJ1-5; possible D gene TRBD1, 5 bases. This CDR3 contains 15 residues. Germline CDR1 and CDR2: LGHNT and FRNRAP. Trimming removed 3 bases from V and 3 bases from J, with 12 bases in between. The CDR3 DNA, read in part, is TGTGCTAGTGGTTTAGGGGCAGGGAACAATCAGCCC. Protein sequence: CASGLGAGNNQP. The entire CDR3 reads CASGLGAGNNQPQHF.

As concerns this clone: The missing CDR3 end, 3 residues past where the read stops, is filled in from the germline J gene. V usage is TRBV30 and J usage is TRBJ2-2, with 8 bases that match TRBD1. With 2 bases clipped from V and 0 bases from J, the junction kept 8 bases outside the gene matches. Germline V gene data show CDR1 as GTSNPN and CDR2 as SVGIG (reference sequence). This CDR3 has 17 amino acids. CDR3 DNA (partial): TGTGCCTGGAGTCACAAACCGGGACAGGCGAACACCGGGGAG. It encodes CAWSHKPGQANTGE. The full CDR3 protein reads CAWSHKPGQANTGELFF.

Partial CDR3 DNA: TGTGCCAGCAGCCCCCCGGACTCGCTTATCAATGAG. This codes for CASSPPDSLINE. The full CDR3 protein reads CASSPPDSLINEQFF. The chain carries TRBV7-9 and TRBJ2-1, with D possibly being TRBD2 (5 bases). The observed sequence ends 3 residues before the CDR3 terminus, with the missing tail filled in from the germline J gene. Germline assignment: CDR1 SEHNR and CDR2 FQNEAQ (reference sequence). The CDR3 loop spans 15 amino acids. The V end was cut by 5 bases, the J end by 6 bases, with 17 bases between.

Worth noting for this clone: The CDR3 extends 3 residues past the end of the read, so its final part is completed from the germline J gene. The chain employs TRBV7-2 and TRBJ2-5, with TRBD2 as a possible D gene (5 bases). This CDR3 contains 13 residues. The germline CDR1 and CDR2 sequences are SGHTA and FQGNSA. V was shortened by 5 bases and J by 7 bases, with 14 bases between the two germline ends. CDR3 DNA, as far as it was read: TGTGCCAGCAGCCGGCGGGCCTCCCGGACC. As protein: CASSRRASRT. The full CDR3 protein reads CASSRRASRTQYF. Full variable domain (rest looked up from reference TRBV7-2 and TRBJ2-5): GAGVSQSPSNKVTEKGKDVELRCDPISGHTALYWYRQSLGQGLEFLIYFQGNSAPDKSGLPSDRFSAERTGGSVSTLTIQRTQQEDSAVYLCASSRRASRTQYFGPGTRLLVL.

As concerns this clone: The read comes to an end 3 residues before the CDR3 does, leaving the germline J gene to fill in the end. The rearrangement uses TRBV28 and TRBJ1-2; possibly TRBD1 for D (6 bases). Trimming took off 5 bases at V and 7 bases at J, with 20 bases between the two ends. This CDR3 contains 15 residues. Germline loops: CDR1 MDHEN, CDR2 SYDVKM. CDR3 bases read: TGTGCCAGCAGTGCATCGGCAGCCCAGGGGTCTGGC. Its protein is CASSASAAQGSG. The complete CDR3 sequence is CASSASAAQGSGYTF.

This CDR3 is CASSPRQSETQYF. The DNA read from the CDR3 is TGTGCCAGCTCACCGAGACAGAGCGAGACC. The rearrangement uses TRBV18 and TRBJ2-5; weak D call: TRBD1 (5 bases). The read ends 3 residues early relative to the CDR3; the germline J gene fills the gap. The CDR3 extends over 13 amino acids. The germline gives CDR1 KGHSH, CDR2 LQKENI. The ends were cut back, 3 bases at V and 5 bases at J, with 10 bases in the middle.